The TCR beta chain under discussion was sequenced for a study of blood T cells in healthy people across ages. Study observations and caveats: The long-lived group displayed more naive CD4+ cells, plus higher diversity, than the aged donors did.

This clonotype was counted a single time. Its antigen remains unidentified. The individuals who served as donors were healthy Caucasians living in Russia, aged about 6 to 95. Next came a second PCR, run for roughly 7 to 12 cycles, which used a sample-barcoded 5' primer along with a J-beta primer mix. Each cDNA molecule, via a template-switch adaptor with 12 random nucleotides, was tagged. TCRdb reprocessed the 5' RACE reads via MiXCR and lists one record per CDR3 protein. This sample has 1.5 million to 2 million distinct CDR3 sequences, with 28% found just once. Specimen: blood. The receptor was isolated from a woman in her twenties or thirties in good health.

The CDR3 DNA reads as TGTGCCAGCCCCGGGACAGGGGGCGAGGCTTTCTTT. The encoded protein is CASPGTGGEAFF. The V gene is TRBV11-3, the J gene TRBJ1-1, with 12 bases lining up with TRBD1. Germline CDR1 SGHNT, CDR2 YENEEA. This CDR3 has 12 amino acids. V was clipped by 8 bases and J by 11 bases; unmatched bases: 6.